This entry is about one T cell receptor beta chain. No antigen is known for it. This sample was included in a study of shared clonotypes between healthy human individuals. Turning to the study itself: Three CD4 naive, three CD4 memory, two CD8 naive and one CD8 memory plate were used per donor. Study-wide results and limits: Rarefaction indicated that sorted-subset sequencing remained incomplete although depth was large.

Original processing methods: Without quality scores, immunoSEQ junctional reads could not be filtered like full-length reads. The assay was immunoSEQ multiplex PCR, and TCRdb's table has in-frame clones only and misses some. V, J and clone size were drawn from that table, and D and trimming were deduced from the DNA. The table includes about 1,500,000 clones, over 95% detected once. With 3 bases removed from V and 4 bases from J, the gap between germline ends came to 6 bases. Germline CDR1 is SEHNR and CDR2 is FQNEAQ (reference sequence). CDR3 length equals 13 residues. The sample comprised naive CD4+ T cells sorted from blood. The subset: CD45RA+ positively selected. This sequence originates from a man between 25 and 39 years old in good health. The V gene is TRBV7-9, the J gene TRBJ2-2; D unclear. The CDR3 bases are TGTGCCAGCAGCTTCTTTGTCACCGGGGAGCTGTTTTTT. As protein: CASSFFVTGELFF.